The next 25 T cell receptor beta chains were all read from a single sample in a study of radiation and T cells in renal cell carcinoma. TCRdb's copy holds only in-frame clones and misses some; the assay was immunoSEQ multiplex PCR. The repertoire holds approximately 61,000 clones, with roughly 79% as singletons. Noted time point: blood 2 weeks post-SBRT. The treatment was: 15 Gy SBRT to primary tumor, nephrectomy 4 weeks later. Material: blood, obtained from a patient whose treatment included radiotherapy and nephrectomy. Receptors were obtained from a man in his fifties or sixties with renal cell carcinoma.

The chain is built from TRBV28 and TRBJ1-5; no clear D. The CDR3 has 13 residues. Germline-derived CDR1 and CDR2 are MDHEN and SYDVKM. The V end lost 7 bases, the J end lost 7 bases, and 14 bases lay between the germline ends. The CDR3 here is CASKVERAQPQHF. CDR3 nucleotide sequence: TGTGCCAGCAAGGTAGAGAGGGCCCAGCCCCAGCATTTT.

The chain is built from TRBV25-1 and TRBJ2-7, with D unresolved. Trimming removed 4 bases from V and 2 bases from J, with 12 bases in between. Germline CDR1 MGHDK, CDR2 SYGVNS. The CDR3 has 14 residues. The DNA of the CDR3 is TGTGCCAGCAGTGCGGCAACCAGCCCCTACGAGCAGTACTTC. Protein product: CASSAATSPYEQYF.

This clone was detected once. V usage is TRBV19 and J usage is TRBJ2-5, with TRBD2 identical over 7 bases. V shed 3 bases and J 3 bases; nucleotides not matched to a gene: 13. CDR3 length: 17 amino acids. From germline, CDR1 is LNHDA and CDR2 SQIVND (reference sequence). The CDR3 bases are TGTGCCAGTAGTATGGACTTGGTGGGGGAGGGAGAAGAGACCCAGTACTTC. It encodes CASSMDLVGEGEETQYF.

The J gene is TRBJ2-5, the V gene TRBV29-1; D may be TRBD1 (5 bases). There are 14 residues in the CDR3. The germline V and J ends were trimmed by 4 bases and 4 bases, with 16 bases remaining between them. The germline CDR1 and CDR2 sequences are SQVTM and ANQGSEA. For the CDR3, the DNA is TGCAGCGTTGCCGTGTCACAGGTATCAGAGACCCAGTACTTC. Translation: CSVAVSQVSETQYF.

The chain combines TRBV7-2 with TRBJ2-3; no definite D call. Germline V gene data show CDR1 as SGHTA and CDR2 as FQGNSA. The CDR3 loop spans 13 amino acids. The V and J ends lost 6 bases and 8 bases respectively, with 15 bases between them. In DNA form, the CDR3 reads TGTGCCAGCAGTACTCCTACAACCGTTACGCAGTATTTT. It codes for CASSTPTTVTQYF.

The rearrangement joins TRBV5-1 to TRBJ2-7; D ambiguous. Looked up from germline, CDR1 is SGHRS and CDR2 is YFSETQ. This CDR3 has 16 residues. Trimming removed 0 bases at V and 1 base at J, with 14 bases between. CDR3 nucleotide sequence: TGCGCCAGCAGCTTGGGGGCTGGAACAACTTCCTACGAGCAGTACTTC. It translates to CASSLGAGTTSYEQYF. The full variable domain, with the rest looked up from reference TRBV5-1 and TRBJ2-7, is KAGVTQTPRYLIKTRGQQVTLSCSPISGHRSVSWYQQTPGQGLQFLFEYFSETQRNKGNFPGRFSGRQFSNSRSEMNVSTLELGDSALYLCASSLGAGTTSYEQYFGPGTRLTVT.

This chain links TRBV2 with TRBJ1-2, with D tentatively TRBD1 (6 bases). V lost 5 bases and J 7 bases, leaving 14 bases between the germline ends. CDR3 length: 13 residues. CDR1 SNHLY and CDR2 FYNNEI come from the germline V gene. This CDR3 reads CASSLRGGGGYTF. As DNA, the CDR3 is TGTGCCAGCAGTCTAAGGGGAGGGGGTGGCTACACCTTC.

This sequence joins TRBV14 and TRBJ1-6, with 9 bases that match TRBD1. This CDR3 has 18 amino acids. The V and J ends lost 0 bases and 7 bases, in that order; junction bases with no gene match: 10. CDR1 is SGHDN and CDR2 is FVKESK in the germline V gene. This CDR3 reads CASSQERGGTGRNSPLHF. CDR3 sequence (DNA): TGTGCCAGCAGCCAAGAACGAGGGGGGACAGGGCGAAATTCACCCCTCCACTTT.

J is TRBJ2-2 and V is TRBV5-1; no definite D call. CDR3 size: 13 residues. Trimming pared 0 bases from V and 6 bases from J, leaving 6 bases between. Germline CDR1 and CDR2: SGHRS and YFSETQ. CDR3 residues: CASSLGNAGELFF. The CDR3 region has the DNA TGCGCCAGCAGCTTGGGTAACGCCGGGGAGCTGTTTTTT.

The genes are TRBV27 and TRBJ2-1, with D perhaps assigned TRBD1 or TRBD2 (5 bases each). The CDR3 contains 17 residues. Germline CDR1 MNHEY, CDR2 SMNVEV (reference sequence). V lost 2 bases and J lost 8, with 22 bases in between. The chain's CDR3 is CASSLIAGDGPSDEQFF. Written as DNA, the CDR3 is TGTGCCAGCAGTTTAATAGCTGGGGACGGACCCTCGGATGAGCAGTTCTTC.

The chain links TRBV19 to TRBJ2-2; D remains ambiguous. Trimming took off 0 bases at V and 6 bases at J, with 2 bases between the two ends. The CDR3 is 12 residues long. Germline CDR1 and CDR2: LNHDA and SQIVND (reference sequence). The CDR3 DNA sequence: TGTGCCAGTAGTATAGAATCCGGGGAGCTGTTTTTT. This codes for CASSIESGELFF.

The chain joins TRBV18 to TRBJ1-2; 8 nucleotides agree with TRBD1. V trimming: 3 bases; J trimming: 5 bases; junction bases outside the gene matches: 5. CDR1 is KGHSH and CDR2 is LQKENI in the germline V gene. The CDR3 is 14 amino acids. In DNA, the CDR3 is TGTGCCAGCTCACCTTCCGGGACAGGTTATGGCTACACCTTC. Encoded protein: CASSPSGTGYGYTF.

This clone was observed a handful of times. V and J are TRBV11-3 and TRBJ1-3, with unresolved D. CDR1 is SGHNT and CDR2 is YENEEA in the germline V gene. V was pared by 2 bases and J by 3 bases, with 5 bases between. The CDR3 is 13 residues long. The CDR3 protein is CASSLLFGNTIYF. CDR3 nucleotide sequence: TGTGCCAGCAGCTTATTATTTGGAAACACCATATATTTT.

The J gene is TRBJ1-3, the V gene TRBV9, with D possibly matching TRBD1 (6 bases). The CDR3 has 14 amino acids. Germline CDR1 is SGDLS and CDR2 is YYNGEE. V lost 0 bases and J 2 bases, leaving 6 bases between the germline ends. CDR3 coding DNA: TGTGCCAGCAGCGTAGGGGGGCCTGGAAACACCATATATTTT. It translates to CASSVGGPGNTIYF.

This chain connects TRBV7-6 to TRBJ1-1, with unresolved D. Trimming removed 1 base from V and 0 bases from J, with 3 bases in between. The CDR3 is 13 amino acids. CDR1 is SGHVS, CDR2 FNYEAQ, per germline. CDR3 nucleotide sequence: TGTGCCAGCAGCTTAGACCTGAACACTGAAGCTTTCTTT. It specifies CASSLDLNTEAFF.

J is TRBJ2-3 and V is TRBV27; D unresolved. CDR3 length equals 11 residues. Germline V gives CDR1 MNHEY, CDR2 SMNVEV (reference sequence). V was pared by 6 bases and J by 2 bases, with 3 bases between. As DNA, the CDR3 is TGTGCCAGCAGGACCACAGATACGCAGTATTTT. Translating gives CASRTTDTQYF.

The rearrangement uses TRBV10-1 and TRBJ2-7, with TRBD1 matching over 9 bases. Trimming at V came to 0 bases and at J to 5 bases, leaving 5 bases not matched to a gene. This CDR3 contains 15 residues. The germline CDR1 and CDR2 sequences are WNHNN and SYGVQD (reference sequence). CDR3 sequence reads: CASSESGQGFNEQYF. The DNA for the CDR3 is TGCGCCAGCAGTGAGTCTGGACAGGGGTTTAACGAGCAGTACTTC.

V usage is TRBV14 and J usage is TRBJ2-4; 7 nucleotides line up with TRBD1. CDR3 length: 17 amino acids. CDR1 is SGHDN and CDR2 is FVKESK in the germline V gene. V lost 2 bases to trimming and J lost 0 bases; unmatched junction nucleotides: 7. The DNA for the CDR3 is TGTGCCAGCAGCCAATCCCGGGACAGCATAGCCAAAAACATTCAGTACTTC. Protein: CASSQSRDSIAKNIQYF. The full variable domain, in which reference TRBV14 and TRBJ2-4 provide the parts outside the CDR3, is EAGVTQFPSHSVIEKGQTVTLRCDPISGHDNLYWYRRVMGKEIKFLLHFVKESKQDESGMPNNRFLAERTGGTYSTLKVQPAELEDSGVYFCASSQSRDSIAKNIQYFGAGTRLSVL.

This chain joins TRBV6-1 and TRBJ2-1, with D possibly TRBD2 on 6 matching bases. Germline CDR1 is MNHNS and CDR2 is SASEGT. V was pared by 7 bases and J by 7 bases, with 23 bases between. This CDR3 spans 16 amino acids. CDR3 DNA: TGTGCCAGCAATGACCCGGGGGATCTGACACAGAATGAGCAGTTCTTC. Translated, it gives CASNDPGDLTQNEQFF.

The gene calls are TRBV10-3 and TRBJ1-1; 9 bases agree with TRBD1. The germline CDR1 and CDR2 sequences are ENHRY and SYGVKD. J lost 5 bases, V lost 6 bases, and 4 bases had no gene match. There are 13 residues in the CDR3. CDR3 protein: CAISAGTGTEAFF. In DNA, the CDR3 is TGTGCCATCAGCGCGGGGACAGGGACTGAAGCTTTCTTT.

V is TRBV15 and J is TRBJ2-5, with D possibly called TRBD1 or TRBD2 (5 bases each). Germline CDR1 and CDR2: LNHNV and YYDKDF (reference sequence). Trimming took 0 bases from V and 5 from J, leaving 13 bases between them. This CDR3 spans 15 amino acids. The CDR3 loop is CATSRDPGTVETQYF. CDR3 bases: TGTGCCACCAGCAGAGATCCAGGGACGGTGGAGACCCAGTACTTC.

J is TRBJ2-7 and V is TRBV5-5; D is uncertain. The CDR3 is 16 amino acids. Between the trimmed V and J ends, which lost 4 bases and 0 bases, there was a span of 17 bases. In germline, CDR1 is SGHKS, CDR2 YYEKEE (reference sequence). The DNA for the CDR3 is TGTGCCAGCAGCCCATGGGAACAGAGGAGCTCCTACGAGCAGTACGTC. It codes for CASSPWEQRSSYEQYV.

This rearrangement joins TRBV5-1 to TRBJ1-1, with D uncertain. The CDR3 runs 15 residues. Germline loops: CDR1 SGHRS, CDR2 YFSETQ. V was pared by 2 bases and J by 3 bases, with 14 bases between. In DNA form, the CDR3 reads TGCGCCAGCAGCTTTGGCCCATCGAGGGACACTGAAGCTTTCTTT. Amino acids: CASSFGPSRDTEAFF.

The V and J genes are TRBV9 and TRBJ2-1; TRBD1 or TRBD2 may be the D gene (5 bases each). This CDR3 contains 12 residues. Germline assignment: CDR1 SGDLS and CDR2 YYNGEE. Between the trimmed V and J ends, which lost 3 bases and 9 bases, there was a span of 10 bases. As DNA, the CDR3 is TGTGCCAGCAGCGGAGGGGACCTTGAGCAGTTCTTC. Protein product: CASSGGDLEQFF.

This sequence joins TRBV11-1 and TRBJ2-2; a weak D match, TRBD1 (5 bases). V was clipped by 1 base and J by 6 bases, with 18 bases between them. The CDR3 totals 17 residues. Germline assignment: CDR1 SGHAT and CDR2 FQDESV (reference sequence). The CDR3 spells CASSLEGWASPPGELFF. The CDR3 DNA reads as TGTGCCAGCAGCTTAGAGGGGTGGGCGAGTCCCCCCGGGGAGCTGTTTTTT.